The T cell receptor beta chain under discussion was sequenced for a study of blood T cell repertoires in COVID-19. Sequencing was performed with immunoSEQ multiplex PCR; in TCRdb, only in-frame clones are kept and a portion is missing. The sample consists of 270,000 or so clones, approximately 89% of them appearing once. As regards this clone: The junction shows a germline mismatch at one end, possibly a read error.

This CDR3 has 11 amino acids. Germline V lookup: CDR1 MDHEN, CDR2 SYDVKM. This TCR was sampled from a middle-aged man who had been exposed to COVID-19. The rearrangement uses TRBV28 and TRBJ1-3; D is uncertain. Sequencing was carried out using PBMCs or T cells enriched from blood (not recorded which). The CDR3 spells CASSSGGPSHF. In nucleotides, the CDR3 is TGTGCCAGCAGCTCCGGTGGGCCCAGTCATTTT. The full variable domain, its missing parts supplied by reference TRBV28 and TRBJ1-3, is DVKVTQSSRYLVKRTGEKVFLECVQDMDHENMFWYRQDPGLGLRLIYFSYDVKMKEKGDIPEGYSVSREKKERFSLILESASTNQTSMYLCASSSGGPSHFGEGSWLTVV.